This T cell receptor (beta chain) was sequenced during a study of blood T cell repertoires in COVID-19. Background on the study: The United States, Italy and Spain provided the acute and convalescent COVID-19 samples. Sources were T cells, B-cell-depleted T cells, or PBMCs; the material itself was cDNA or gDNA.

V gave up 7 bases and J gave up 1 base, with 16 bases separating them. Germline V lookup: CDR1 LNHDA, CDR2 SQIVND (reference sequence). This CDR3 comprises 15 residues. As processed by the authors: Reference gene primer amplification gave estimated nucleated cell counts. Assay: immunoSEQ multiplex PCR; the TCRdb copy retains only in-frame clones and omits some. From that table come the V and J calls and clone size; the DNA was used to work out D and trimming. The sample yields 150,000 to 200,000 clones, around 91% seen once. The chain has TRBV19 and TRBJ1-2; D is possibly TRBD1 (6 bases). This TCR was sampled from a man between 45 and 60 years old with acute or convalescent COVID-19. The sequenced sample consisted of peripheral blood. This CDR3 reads CASTSTGLDNYGYTF. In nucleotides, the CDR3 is TGTGCCAGTACCTCGACAGGCCTCGATAACTATGGCTACACCTTC.